Listed here are 27 T cell receptor beta chains from one sample, sequenced in a study of blood T cell repertoires in COVID-19. Some clones are missing from TCRdb's copy, which holds only in-frame ones; the method was immunoSEQ multiplex PCR. The sample has about 350,000 clones; more than 70% are singletons. Sequenced sample: PBMCs or T cells enriched from blood (not recorded which). These receptors all come from a woman aged 25 to 39 who had been exposed to COVID-19.

V and J are TRBV27 and TRBJ2-1, with 13 bases identical to TRBD2. V was clipped by 2 bases and J by 1 base; unmatched bases: 2. Germline V CDR1 and CDR2: MNHEY, SMNVEV (reference sequence). This CDR3 region has 17 residues. CDR3 protein: CASSLRGLAGSYNEQFF. The DNA of the CDR3 is TGTGCCAGCAGTTTAAGGGGACTAGCGGGGTCCTACAATGAGCAGTTCTTC.

The chain couples TRBV6-1 to TRBJ2-1, with D possibly being TRBD2 (6 bases). Germline V CDR1 and CDR2: MNHNS, SASEGT. V lost 0 bases to trimming and J lost 7 bases, with 13 bases between them. The CDR3 is 15 residues long. CDR3 loop: CASSEAGGTGNEQFF. CDR3 DNA sequence: TGTGCCAGCAGTGAAGCCGGCGGGACGGGGAATGAGCAGTTCTTC.

This clone was counted a single time. This sequence joins TRBV27 and TRBJ2-3; 10 bases are shared with TRBD2. V trimming: 7 bases; J trimming: 2 bases; junction bases outside the gene matches: 12. The CDR3 sequence is 17 residues long. Germline CDR1 reads MNHEY; CDR2 reads SMNVEV (reference sequence). As DNA, the CDR3 is TGTGCCAGCAACAAGAGGTTAGCGGGAGGACTCACAGATACGCAGTATTTT. This encodes CASNKRLAGGLTDTQYF.

The chain combines TRBV9 with TRBJ2-3; 8 nucleotides line up with TRBD2. With V trimmed by 0 bases and J by 8 bases, 17 bases remained unmatched. This CDR3 spans 18 amino acids. From germline, CDR1 is SGDLS and CDR2 YYNGEE. The CDR3 spells CASSVATEGLVDGGTQYF. In DNA, the CDR3 is TGTGCCAGCAGCGTAGCTACAGAGGGACTAGTCGATGGGGGTACGCAGTATTTT.

The sample holds one count of this clone. V gene TRBV12-3 or TRBV12-4 combines with J gene TRBJ2-7; D is undetermined. The CDR3 runs to 13 residues. Trimming removed 2 bases at V and 6 bases at J, with 11 bases between. The DNA of the CDR3 is TGTGCCAGCAGTTTAAGGAGTGGCGGCGAGCAGTACTTC. Residues: CASSLRSGGEQYF.

V is TRBV11-3 and J is TRBJ2-7, with TRBD1 identical over 9 bases. The CDR3 contains 16 residues. V was clipped by 3 bases and J by 2 bases; unmatched bases: 8. Germline V gene data show CDR1 as SGHNT and CDR2 as YENEEA. The CDR3 spells CASSLLGTGFTYEQYF. CDR3 DNA: TGTGCCAGCAGCTTGCTTGGGACAGGGTTCACCTACGAGCAGTACTTC.

The rearrangement uses TRBV12-5 and TRBJ1-4; 12 nucleotides agree with TRBD1. The germline V gene has CDR1 LGHNT and CDR2 FRNRAP. J gave up 8 bases and V 5 bases, and 12 bases lay outside the gene matches. This CDR3 comprises 17 residues. The CDR3 is CASGASGTGGPREKLFF. The CDR3 DNA sequence: TGTGCTAGTGGTGCCTCCGGGACAGGGGGCCCTAGGGAAAAACTGTTTTTT. The full variable domain, in which reference TRBV12-5 and TRBJ1-4 provide the parts outside the CDR3, is DARVTQTPRHKVTEMGQEVTMRCQPILGHNTVFWYRQTMMQGLELLAYFRNRAPLDDSGMPKDRFSAEMPDATLATLKIQPSEPRDSAVYFCASGASGTGGPREKLFFGSGTQLSVL.

The chain combines TRBV15 with TRBJ2-1; TRBD2 might be the D (5 bases). Germline CDR1 is LNHNV and CDR2 is YYDKDF (reference sequence). This CDR3 spans 13 amino acids. V lost 0 bases and J lost 7, with 7 bases in between. The CDR3 here is CATSRDEGNEQFF. The CDR3 nucleotides are TGTGCCACCAGCAGAGATGAGGGAAATGAGCAGTTCTTC.

The rearrangement uses TRBV7-4 and TRBJ2-5; the D gene is possibly TRBD1 (5 bases). The CDR3 is made up of 15 amino acids. The V gene's germline CDR1 is SGHVT and CDR2 SQSDAQ. Trimming cost V 0 bases and J 3 bases, with 11 bases left between them. CDR3 in amino acids: CASSLADMRKETQYF. In DNA form, the CDR3 reads TGTGCCAGCAGCTTAGCGGACATGCGTAAAGAGACCCAGTACTTC.

This clone was counted a few times. The chain employs TRBV18 and TRBJ2-7; 8 bases line up with TRBD1. This CDR3 is built from 14 residues. Trimming cost V 4 bases and J 6 bases; bases outside gene matches: 8. Germline V CDR1 and CDR2: KGHSH, LQKENI. The CDR3 DNA reads as TGTGCCAGCTCACGGGTTGACAGGGGCGGCGAGCAGTACTTC. Amino acid sequence: CASSRVDRGGEQYF.

This rearrangement joins TRBV29-1 to TRBJ1-1, with unresolved D. Germline V gene lookup returns CDR1 SQVTM and CDR2 ANQGSEA. Trimming stripped 5 bases from V and 5 bases from J, with 15 bases between. The CDR3 is 13 amino acids. The CDR3 nucleotides are TGCAGCGTTTTCCGTGAGGGTGGGACTGAAGCTTTCTTT. This sequence encodes CSVFREGGTEAFF. The entire variable domain, with the rest obtained from reference TRBV29-1 and TRBJ1-1, is as follows: SAVISQKPSRDICQRGTSLTIQCQVDSQVTMMFWYRQQPGQSLTLIATANQGSEATYESGFVIDKFPISRPNLTFSTLTVSNMSPEDSSIYLCSVFREGGTEAFFGQGTRLTVV.

V gene TRBV2 combines with J gene TRBJ2-7, with TRBD1 as a possible D gene (5 bases). CDR1 is SNHLY, CDR2 FYNNEI, per germline. Trimming took off 5 bases at V and 2 bases at J, with 10 bases between the two ends. The CDR3 is made up of 13 amino acids. The CDR3: CASSYDRTYEQYF. CDR3 nucleotides: TGTGCCAGCAGTTACGACAGAACCTACGAGCAGTACTTC.

The chain is built from TRBV6-6 and TRBJ2-1, with 8 bases that match TRBD1. This CDR3 is 13 amino acids long. Per germline, CDR1 MNHNY and CDR2 SVGAGI (reference sequence). V trimming: 5 bases; J trimming: 8 bases; junction bases outside the gene matches: 5. CDR3 in amino acids: CASSLDRADEQFF. The CDR3 DNA is TGTGCCAGCAGTCTGGACAGGGCCGATGAGCAGTTCTTC.

This clone was detected once. The V gene is TRBV28, the J gene TRBJ2-3, with D perhaps matching TRBD1 (5 bases). V lost 6 bases and J lost 1, with 14 bases in between. This CDR3 spans 15 amino acids. CDR1 is MDHEN, CDR2 SYDVKM, per germline. The CDR3 nucleotides are TGTGCCAGCAGAGCCTCAGGGTCGGGCACAGATACGCAGTATTTT. Translated, it gives CASRASGSGTDTQYF.

This clone showed up just a few times. V usage is TRBV6-5 and J usage is TRBJ1-5, with D maybe TRBD1 (5 bases). With 9 bases removed from V and 7 bases from J, the gap between germline ends came to 19 bases. Germline CDR1 MNHEY, CDR2 SVGAGI. The CDR3 extends over 14 amino acids. CDR3 sequence: CASQDGGTGQPQHF. The CDR3 bases are TGTGCCAGTCAAGATGGAGGGACGGGGCAGCCCCAGCATTTT.

The J gene is TRBJ2-1, the V gene TRBV30; TRBD2 matches at 13 bases. V gave up 3 bases and J gave up 15 bases; unmatched junction bases: 11. This CDR3 comprises 14 residues. Germline V gene data show CDR1 as GTSNPN and CDR2 as SVGIG (reference sequence). CDR3: CAWRAGLAGVTPFF. The CDR3 DNA is TGTGCCTGGAGGGCCGGACTAGCGGGAGTTACTCCGTTCTTC.

The J gene is TRBJ2-2, the V gene TRBV4-1; TRBD1 might be the D (5 bases). The CDR3 length is 13 residues. Germline loops: CDR1 MGHRA, CDR2 YSYEKL. V lost 4 bases, J lost 4 bases, and 7 bases lay in between. CDR3 region: CASSPQGTGELFF. The CDR3 nucleotides are TGCGCCAGCAGCCCCCAGGGCACCGGGGAGCTGTTTTTT.

V usage is TRBV7-3 and J usage is TRBJ2-1; TRBD2 matches at 9 bases. Per the germline V gene, CDR1 is SGHTA and CDR2 is FQGTGA. The ends lost 5 bases at V and 7 bases at J; junction bases unmatched: 12. This CDR3 comprises 16 residues. CDR3 coding DNA: TGTGCCAGCAGCCCACGTGGTAGCGGGAGTTTAAATGAGCAGTTCTTC. This encodes CASSPRGSGSLNEQFF.

The chain employs TRBV14 and TRBJ2-7; no definite D call. Trimming cost V 3 bases and J 3 bases, with 3 bases left between them. Germline V gene lookup returns CDR1 SGHDN and CDR2 FVKESK. The CDR3 consists of 11 residues. CDR3 coding DNA: TGTGCCAGCAGCCAGTACTACGAGCAGTACTTC. Translation: CASSQYYEQYF.

This clone appeared once. The rearrangement joins TRBV15 to TRBJ2-5, with D unresolved. This CDR3 has 14 amino acids. V lost 1 base, J lost 5 bases, and 11 bases lay in between. The germline V gene has CDR1 LNHNV and CDR2 YYDKDF (reference sequence). CDR3 residues: CATSRVVVRETQYF. CDR3 bases: TGTGCCACCAGCAGAGTCGTAGTCAGGGAGACCCAGTACTTC.

This clone appeared a single time. The rearrangement joins TRBV28 to TRBJ2-2; D is unclear. V was clipped by 2 bases and J by 2 bases, with 9 bases between them. In germline, CDR1 is MDHEN, CDR2 SYDVKM. This CDR3 is 15 amino acids long. CDR3: CASSLRFLNTGELFF. CDR3 nucleotide sequence: TGTGCCAGCAGTTTACGTTTCCTTAACACCGGGGAGCTGTTTTTT.

The genes are TRBV14 and TRBJ2-6; 7 bases fit TRBD1. Germline assignment: CDR1 SGHDN and CDR2 FVKESK. The CDR3 extends over 16 amino acids. V trimming: 6 bases; J trimming: 2 bases; junction bases outside the gene matches: 7. The CDR3 region has the DNA TGTGCCAGCAGGGCAAAGGGGGCTGCTGGGGCCAACGTCCTGACTTTC. Translation: CASRAKGAAGANVLTF.

The chain combines TRBV6-6 with TRBJ2-4, with a weak D call TRBD2 (6 bases). In germline, CDR1 is MNHNY, CDR2 SVGAGI (reference sequence). The CDR3 extends over 18 amino acids. V lost 5 bases, J lost 0 bases, and 20 bases lay in between. The CDR3: CASSPFSGLTIAKNIQYF. The CDR3 DNA is TGTGCCAGCAGTCCTTTTTCGGGACTGACGATAGCCAAAAACATTCAGTACTTC.

The chain employs TRBV6-1 and TRBJ2-1; tentatively, D is TRBD1 (6 bases). The germline V gene encodes CDR1 MNHNS and CDR2 SASEGT. The ends were cut back, 1 base at V and 9 bases at J, with 13 bases in the middle. The CDR3 is 14 amino acids. The CDR3: CASSEEGDAGEQFF. For the CDR3, the DNA is TGTGCCAGCAGTGAAGAGGGGGATGCCGGTGAGCAGTTCTTC.

The chain recombines TRBV28 with TRBJ1-2; TRBD1 aligns across 8 bases. Germline CDR1 is MDHEN and CDR2 is SYDVKM. After removal of 7 bases from V and 8 bases from J, the junction contained 18 bases not matched to a gene. CDR3 length: 16 residues. The DNA of the CDR3 is TGTGCCAGCAAGTCACCTACCGGGACAGGAGTATGGGGCTACACCTTC. It is translated as CASKSPTGTGVWGYTF.

This chain joins TRBV2 and TRBJ2-7, with 7 bases aligning to TRBD2. Germline V gene data show CDR1 as SNHLY and CDR2 as FYNNEI. The CDR3 extends over 13 amino acids. The V and J ends lost 11 bases and 3 bases, in that order; junction bases with no gene match: 10. The CDR3 region has the DNA TGTGCCGGCCTACGGGAGGCCGGCTACGAGCAGTACTTC. Protein sequence: CAGLREAGYEQYF.

The V gene is TRBV3-1 (or the pseudogene TRBV3-2), the J gene TRBJ1-4; D possibly corresponds to TRBD1 (5 bases). CDR1 is LGHDT, CDR2 YNNKEL, per germline (reference sequence). This CDR3 is 17 amino acids long. V was trimmed by 1 base and J by 1 base, leaving 13 bases between them. The CDR3: CASSQGGSRITNEKLFF. The CDR3 DNA sequence: TGTGCCAGCAGCCAAGGGGGCTCCCGAATAACTAATGAAAAACTGTTTTTT.